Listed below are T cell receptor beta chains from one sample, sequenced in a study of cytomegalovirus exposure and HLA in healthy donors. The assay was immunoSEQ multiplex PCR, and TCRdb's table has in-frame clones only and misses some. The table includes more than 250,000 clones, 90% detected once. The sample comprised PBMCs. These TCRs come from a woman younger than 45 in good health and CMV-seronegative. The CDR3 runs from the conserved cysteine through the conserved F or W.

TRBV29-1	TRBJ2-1	CSVSGRSSYNEQFF
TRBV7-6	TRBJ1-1	CASKGGSSTEAFF
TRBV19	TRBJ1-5	CASSISLDRPQHF
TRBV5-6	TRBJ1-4	CASSLGTNEKLFF
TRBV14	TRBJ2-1	CASNQGAEQFF
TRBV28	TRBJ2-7	CASSSSGVYEQYF
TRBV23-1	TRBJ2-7	CASSLGDFSFPYEQYF
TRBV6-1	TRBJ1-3	CASSVLARDLSGNTIYF
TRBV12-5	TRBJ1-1	CASGDGAYRNTEAFF
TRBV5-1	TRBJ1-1	CASSFRAGPLNTEAFF
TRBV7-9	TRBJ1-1	CASSLERLNTEAFF
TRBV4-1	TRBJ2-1	CASSQPGTSGDNEQFF
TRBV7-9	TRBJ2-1	CASSLLAGGANEQFF
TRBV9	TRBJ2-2	CASSVGLAGNTGELFF
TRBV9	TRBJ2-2	CASSAGTSGTGELFF
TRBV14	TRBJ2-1	CATGLGYNEQFF
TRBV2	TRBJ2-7	CASSGRERVYEQYF
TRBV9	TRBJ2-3	CASDRFGDTDTQYF
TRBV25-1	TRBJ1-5	CASSDTGVGSNQPQHF
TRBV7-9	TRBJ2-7	CASSPGQGLLDEQYF
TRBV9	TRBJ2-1	CASSAQTGDDEQFF
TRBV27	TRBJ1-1	CASSAQFGTEAFF
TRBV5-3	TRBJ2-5	CARSQPPRASETQYF